This T cell receptor beta chain was found in a study of T cells in Graves' hyperthyroidism and ophthalmopathy. Notes on the study in general: Most expanded thyroid clonotypes above 0.001 recurred in blood.

Out of 8.5 to 10 ml of fresh peripheral blood came the PBMCs. This clonotype turned up a few times. Its cognate antigen is unknown. V gave up 1 base and J gave up 7 bases, with 13 bases separating them. The CDR3 length is 13 residues. Germline CDR1 and CDR2: SQVTM and ANQGSEA. TCR beta CDR3 sequences were amplified from RNA transcripts. The TCR CDR3 first-round RT-PCR relied on the HTBI primer set. MiXCR, run by TCRdb on the multiplex PCR reads, gives a single entry per CDR3 protein. Of roughly 360,000 distinct CDR3 sequences detected, around an eighth appear once; the ten largest clones hold about 20%.

The rearrangement joins TRBV29-1 to TRBJ1-2; D is uncertain. The clonotype comes from a man aged 25-40 years with Graves' hyperthyroidism that later progressed to Graves' ophthalmopathy. Sequencing input: blood. This chain's CDR3 is CSVEGGKFGGYTF. The CDR3 DNA sequence: TGCAGCGTTGAAGGCGGGAAGTTCGGTGGCTACACCTTC. The full variable domain, its missing parts supplied by reference TRBV29-1 and TRBJ1-2, is SAVISQKPSRDICQRGTSLTIQCQVDSQVTMMFWYRQQPGQSLTLIATANQGSEATYESGFVIDKFPISRPNLTFSTLTVSNMSPEDSSIYLCSVEGGKFGGYTFGSGTRLTVV.